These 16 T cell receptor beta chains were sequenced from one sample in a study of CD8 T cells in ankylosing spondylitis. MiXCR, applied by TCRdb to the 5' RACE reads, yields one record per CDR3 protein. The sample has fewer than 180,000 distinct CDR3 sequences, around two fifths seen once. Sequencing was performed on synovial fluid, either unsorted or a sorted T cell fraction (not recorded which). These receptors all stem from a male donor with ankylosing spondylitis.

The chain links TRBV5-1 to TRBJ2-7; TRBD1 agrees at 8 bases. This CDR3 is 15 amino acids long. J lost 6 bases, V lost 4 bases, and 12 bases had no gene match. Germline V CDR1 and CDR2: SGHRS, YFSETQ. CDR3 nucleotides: TGCGCCAGCAGCCTAGGACAGGGACCCCCCTTCGAGCAGTACTTC. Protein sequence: CASSLGQGPPFEQYF.

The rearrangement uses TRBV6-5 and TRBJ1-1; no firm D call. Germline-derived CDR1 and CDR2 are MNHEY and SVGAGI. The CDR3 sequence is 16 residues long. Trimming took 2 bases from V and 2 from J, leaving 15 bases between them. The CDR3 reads CASSYGPREKNTEAFF. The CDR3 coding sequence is TGTGCCAGCAGTTACGGTCCTCGGGAAAAAAACACTGAAGCTTTCTTT.

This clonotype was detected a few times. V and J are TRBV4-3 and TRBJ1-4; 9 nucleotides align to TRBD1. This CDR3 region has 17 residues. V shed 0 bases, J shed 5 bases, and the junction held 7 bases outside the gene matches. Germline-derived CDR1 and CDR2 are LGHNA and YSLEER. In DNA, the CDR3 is TGCGCCAGCAGCCAAGATCGGGACAGGGCCCCCAATGAAAAACTGTTTTTT. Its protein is CASSQDRDRAPNEKLFF.

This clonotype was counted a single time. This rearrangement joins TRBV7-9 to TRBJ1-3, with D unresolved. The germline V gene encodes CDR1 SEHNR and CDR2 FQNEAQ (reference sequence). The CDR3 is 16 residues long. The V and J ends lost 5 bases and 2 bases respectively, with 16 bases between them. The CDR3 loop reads CASSPLVVLPGNTIYF. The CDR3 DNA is TGTGCCAGCAGCCCTCTGGTAGTACTCCCTGGAAACACCATATATTTT.

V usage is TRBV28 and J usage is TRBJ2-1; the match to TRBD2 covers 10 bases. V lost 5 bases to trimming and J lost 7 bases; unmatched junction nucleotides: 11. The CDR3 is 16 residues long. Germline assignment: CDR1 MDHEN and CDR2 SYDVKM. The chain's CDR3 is CASSIRQRGGLNEQFF. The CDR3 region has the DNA TGTGCCAGCAGTATCCGCCAGCGGGGGGGCCTGAATGAGCAGTTCTTC.

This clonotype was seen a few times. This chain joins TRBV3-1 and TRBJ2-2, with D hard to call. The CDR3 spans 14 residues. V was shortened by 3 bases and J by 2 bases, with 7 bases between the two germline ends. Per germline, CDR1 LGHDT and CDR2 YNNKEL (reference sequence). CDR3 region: CASSHARNTGELFF. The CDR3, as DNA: TGTGCCAGCAGCCATGCCCGTAACACCGGGGAGCTGTTTTTT.

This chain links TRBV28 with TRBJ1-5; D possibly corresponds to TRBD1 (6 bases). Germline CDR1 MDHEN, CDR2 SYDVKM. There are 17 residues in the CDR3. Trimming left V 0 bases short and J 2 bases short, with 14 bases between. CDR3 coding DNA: TGTGCCAGCAGTTTATGGTGGGGGGGGGCGGGCAATCAGCCCCAGCATTTT. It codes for CASSLWWGGAGNQPQHF.

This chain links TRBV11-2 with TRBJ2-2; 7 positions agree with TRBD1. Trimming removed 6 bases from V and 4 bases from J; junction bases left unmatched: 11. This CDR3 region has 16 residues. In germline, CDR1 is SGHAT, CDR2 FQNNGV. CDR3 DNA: TGTGCCAGCAGACCCAACCGGGACAGCTTCACCGGGGAGCTGTTTTTT. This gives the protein CASRPNRDSFTGELFF.

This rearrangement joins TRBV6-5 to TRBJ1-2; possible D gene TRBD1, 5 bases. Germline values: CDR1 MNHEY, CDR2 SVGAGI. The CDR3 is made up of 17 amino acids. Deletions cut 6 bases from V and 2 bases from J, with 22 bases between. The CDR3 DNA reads TGTGCCAGCAGCTACGATAAACAGGAACCCTCCAACTATGGCTACACCTTC. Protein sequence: CASSYDKQEPSNYGYTF.

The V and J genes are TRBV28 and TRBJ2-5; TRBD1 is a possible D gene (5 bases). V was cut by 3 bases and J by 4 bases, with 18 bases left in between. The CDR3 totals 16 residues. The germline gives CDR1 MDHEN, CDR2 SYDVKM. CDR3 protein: CASSFGARVLPETQYF. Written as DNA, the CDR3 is TGTGCCAGCAGTTTCGGTGCCAGGGTTTTACCAGAGACCCAGTACTTC.

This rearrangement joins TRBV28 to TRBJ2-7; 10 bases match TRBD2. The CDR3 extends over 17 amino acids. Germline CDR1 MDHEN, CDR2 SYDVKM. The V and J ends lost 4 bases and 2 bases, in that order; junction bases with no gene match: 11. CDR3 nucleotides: TGTGCCAGCAGTTCTTACTTAGCGGGAGGCCACCCCTACGAGCAGTACTTC. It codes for CASSSYLAGGHPYEQYF.

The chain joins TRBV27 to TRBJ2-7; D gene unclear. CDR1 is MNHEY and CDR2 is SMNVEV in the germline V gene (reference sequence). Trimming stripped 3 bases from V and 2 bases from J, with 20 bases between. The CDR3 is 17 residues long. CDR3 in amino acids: CASSFRPWALTPYEQYF. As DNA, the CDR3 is TGTGCCAGCAGTTTTCGTCCCTGGGCCCTAACCCCCTACGAGCAGTACTTC.

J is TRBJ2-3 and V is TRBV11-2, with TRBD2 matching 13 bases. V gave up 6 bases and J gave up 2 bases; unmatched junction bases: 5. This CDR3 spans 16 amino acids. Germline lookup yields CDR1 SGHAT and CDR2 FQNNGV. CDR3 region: CASSSGTSGNTDTQYF. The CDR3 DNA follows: TGTGCCAGCAGTAGTGGGACTAGCGGGAACACAGATACGCAGTATTTT.

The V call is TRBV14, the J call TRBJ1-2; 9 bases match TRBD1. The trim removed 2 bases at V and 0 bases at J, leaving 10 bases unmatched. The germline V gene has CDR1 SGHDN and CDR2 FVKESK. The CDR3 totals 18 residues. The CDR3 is CASSQRTGGDYPNYGYTF. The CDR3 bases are TGTGCCAGCAGCCAAAGAACAGGGGGCGACTACCCTAACTATGGCTACACCTTC.

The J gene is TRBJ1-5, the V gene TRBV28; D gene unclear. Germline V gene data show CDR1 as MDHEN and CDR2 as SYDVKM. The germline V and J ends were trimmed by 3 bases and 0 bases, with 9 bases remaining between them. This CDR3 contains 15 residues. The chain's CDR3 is CASSFFIYSNQPQHF. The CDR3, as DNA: TGTGCCAGCAGTTTCTTTATTTATAGCAATCAGCCCCAGCATTTT.

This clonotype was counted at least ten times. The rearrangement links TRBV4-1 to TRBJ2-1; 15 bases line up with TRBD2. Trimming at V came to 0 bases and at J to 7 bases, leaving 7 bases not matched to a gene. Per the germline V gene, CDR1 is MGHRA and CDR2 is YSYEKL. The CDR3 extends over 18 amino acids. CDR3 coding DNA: TGCGCCAGCAGCCAAGACGGGACTAGCGGGGGGATGGAGAATGAGCAGTTCTTC. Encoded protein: CASSQDGTSGGMENEQFF.